The 15 T cell receptor beta chains below were found in one sample sequenced in a study of T-cell reconstitution after alpha-beta-depleted transplantation in children. Unique molecular identifiers were incorporated during preparation of the TCRbeta library. TCRdb re-called the PCR reads with MiXCR, one entry per CDR3 protein. The sample includes some 840,000 distinct CDR3 sequences, around 15% of them seen just once. Sequenced material: PBMCs, mostly from graft donor cells, taken 360 days after TCRalphabeta/CD19-depleted stem cell transplant. The receptors shown here come from a male patient aged 10 to 17 who had a stem cell transplant for acute lymphoblastic leukemia, so the T cells may come from the graft donor.

This clonotype has a count of ten or more. The rearrangement links TRBV29-1 to TRBJ2-7, with TRBD2 matching over 7 bases. The CDR3 is 16 residues long. V lost 0 bases, J lost 2 bases, and 10 bases stayed unmatched. CDR1 is SQVTM, CDR2 ANQGSEA, per germline. CDR3 residues: CSVEDRMGRGTYEQYF. CDR3 bases: TGCAGCGTTGAAGATCGAATGGGGCGGGGGACCTACGAGCAGTACTTC.

The chain joins TRBV12-3 or TRBV12-4 to TRBJ2-2; perhaps TRBD1 as D (5 bases). The length of the CDR3 is 14 residues. V was shortened by 3 bases and J by 6 bases, with 11 bases between the two germline ends. The CDR3 DNA is TGTGCCAGCAGTTTCAAGGGGTCGCCCGGGGAGCTGTTTTTT. As protein: CASSFKGSPGELFF.

This clonotype was seen a handful of times. The V call is TRBV7-7, the J call TRBJ2-2, with TRBD1 as a possible D gene (5 bases). There are 17 residues in the CDR3. With 4 bases removed from V and 4 bases from J, the gap between germline ends came to 19 bases. The germline V gene has CDR1 SSHAT and CDR2 FNYEAQ (reference sequence). CDR3 residues: CASSSRLAQGSTGELFF. The DNA of the CDR3 is TGTGCCAGCAGCTCAAGGCTGGCGCAGGGCAGCACCGGGGAGCTGTTTTTT.

This clonotype was counted at least ten times. The chain recombines TRBV25-1 with TRBJ2-7; D uncertain. The CDR3 has 13 residues. The germline gives CDR1 MGHDK, CDR2 SYGVNS. V was shortened by 2 bases and J by 3 bases, with 8 bases between the two germline ends. The CDR3 here is CASSEAGNYEQYF. The CDR3, as DNA: TGTGCCAGCAGTGAAGCAGGAAACTACGAGCAGTACTTC.

This clonotype showed up just a few times. CDR3 coding DNA: TGCAGTGCCCCAGGCACTAGCGGGTCCTTGGGGGCCAAAAACATTCAGTACTTC. Amino acids: CSAPGTSGSLGAKNIQYF. The rearrangement links TRBV20-1 to TRBJ2-4; 9 bases line up with TRBD2. V was pared by 6 bases and J by 1 base, with 16 bases of the junction left unmatched. CDR1 and CDR2 (germline): DFQATT, SNEGSKA (reference sequence). The length of the CDR3 is 18 residues.

The table lists this clonotype with a few counts. This CDR3 reads CASSPYNQAAAYYEQYF. The CDR3 DNA follows: TGTGCCAGCTCACCTTATAACCAGGCGGCCGCCTACTACGAGCAGTACTTC. V gene TRBV18 combines with J gene TRBJ2-7; D not certain. This CDR3 has 17 residues. CDR1 is KGHSH and CDR2 is LQKENI in the germline V gene. Trimming took 3 bases from V and 3 from J, leaving 21 bases between them.

The chain combines TRBV5-1 with TRBJ2-1; D not resolved. CDR3 size: 15 residues. V gave up 4 bases and J gave up 8 bases, with 19 bases separating them. Germline V gene data show CDR1 as SGHRS and CDR2 as YFSETQ. The CDR3 loop is CASSPRVSRPDEQFF. Written as DNA, the CDR3 is TGCGCCAGCAGCCCTCGGGTATCCCGTCCCGATGAGCAGTTCTTC.

V and J are TRBV20-1 and TRBJ2-1; a weak D match, TRBD2 (6 bases). Germline values: CDR1 DFQATT, CDR2 SNEGSKA (reference sequence). The germline V and J ends were trimmed by 4 bases and 2 bases, with 12 bases remaining between them. The CDR3 runs 14 residues. This CDR3 reads CSAILSGAYNEQFF. As DNA, the CDR3 is TGCAGTGCTATCCTCTCGGGGGCCTACAATGAGCAGTTCTTC.

V and J are TRBV7-2 and TRBJ2-3; 11 nucleotides line up with TRBD1. In germline, CDR1 is SGHTA, CDR2 FQGNSA. V lost 1 base, J lost 3 bases, and 6 bases stayed unmatched. The CDR3 is made up of 17 amino acids. The CDR3 DNA reads as TGTGCCAGCAGCTTAGGGGGACAGGGGGTCCGGACAGATACGCAGTATTTT. Translation gives CASSLGGQGVRTDTQYF.

The chain uses TRBV5-1 and TRBJ2-5, with unresolved D. V dropped 1 base and J dropped 3 bases, with 13 bases sitting between them. This CDR3 comprises 15 residues. Germline CDR1 reads SGHRS; CDR2 reads YFSETQ. The CDR3 coding sequence is TGCGCCAGCAGCTTGAGGGAACGGCAAAAAGAGACCCAGTACTTC. Protein product: CASSLRERQKETQYF.

This clonotype was counted a few times. The genes are TRBV11-3 and TRBJ2-2; TRBD2 matches 7 bases. Germline V CDR1 and CDR2: SGHNT, YENEEA. This CDR3 is 16 amino acids long. Losses at the gene ends were 4 bases for V and 4 bases for J; bases not matched to a gene: 9. CDR3 in amino acids: CASSSRMASGTGELFF. The CDR3 region has the DNA TGTGCCAGCAGCTCAAGGATGGCTAGCGGCACCGGGGAGCTGTTTTTT.

The V and J genes are TRBV5-1 and TRBJ2-3; D is uncertain. CDR1 SGHRS and CDR2 YFSETQ come from the germline V gene. The CDR3 is made up of 13 amino acids. Trimming pared 3 bases from V and 4 bases from J, leaving 9 bases between. The CDR3 DNA reads as TGCGCCAGCAGCTCCTCCCCTTCAGATACGCAGTATTTT. It codes for CASSSSPSDTQYF. Looking up the rest from reference TRBV5-1 and TRBJ2-3 gives the full variable domain: KAGVTQTPRYLIKTRGQQVTLSCSPISGHRSVSWYQQTPGQGLQFLFEYFSETQRNKGNFPGRFSGRQFSNSRSEMNVSTLELGDSALYLCASSSSPSDTQYFGPGTRLTVL.

This clonotype was observed a few times. V usage is TRBV20-1 and J usage is TRBJ1-5; D may be TRBD1 (6 bases). Germline V gene sequence: CDR1 DFQATT, CDR2 SNEGSKA (reference sequence). This CDR3 is 15 amino acids long. V was trimmed by 6 bases and J by 3 bases, leaving 18 bases between them. CDR3 region: CSATPDRLPNQPQHF. CDR3 DNA sequence: TGCAGTGCCACCCCTGACAGGCTTCCCAATCAGCCCCAGCATTTT.

The genes are TRBV12-3 or TRBV12-4 and TRBJ1-1, with D possibly matching TRBD1 (6 bases). V dropped 8 bases and J dropped 5 bases, with 18 bases sitting between them. This CDR3 region has 14 residues. The CDR3 sequence: CASGQGWRRTEAFF. CDR3 nucleotide sequence: TGTGCCAGCGGGCAGGGGTGGAGACGGACTGAAGCTTTCTTT.

V and J are TRBV10-3 and TRBJ1-4, with D possibly being TRBD1 (5 bases). V was trimmed by 4 bases and J by 8 bases, leaving 11 bases between them. From germline, CDR1 is ENHRY and CDR2 SYGVKD. The length of the CDR3 is 13 residues. The CDR3 region has the DNA TGTGCCATCAGTGGACGGTCAGGGGAAAAACTGTTTTTT. It specifies CAISGRSGEKLFF.